This TCR beta chain derives from a study of control samples from healthy donors and cancer patients. Only in-frame clones appear in the TCRdb table, and some are missing; sequencing was by immunoSEQ multiplex PCR. The table records approximately 160,000 clones, about 94% of them present only once. Germline CDR1 is SGHVS and CDR2 is FQNEAQ. V shed 4 bases and J shed 1 base, with 7 bases lying between them. The CDR3 loop spans 13 amino acids. This TCR was recovered from a woman aged 55 to 70 in good health. This chain connects TRBV7-8 to TRBJ1-1, with D possibly being TRBD1 (5 bases). Sample: blood. CDR3 sequence: CASSYDRNTEAFF. The DNA for the CDR3 is TGTGCCAGCAGCTACGACAGGAACACTGAAGCTTTCTTT.